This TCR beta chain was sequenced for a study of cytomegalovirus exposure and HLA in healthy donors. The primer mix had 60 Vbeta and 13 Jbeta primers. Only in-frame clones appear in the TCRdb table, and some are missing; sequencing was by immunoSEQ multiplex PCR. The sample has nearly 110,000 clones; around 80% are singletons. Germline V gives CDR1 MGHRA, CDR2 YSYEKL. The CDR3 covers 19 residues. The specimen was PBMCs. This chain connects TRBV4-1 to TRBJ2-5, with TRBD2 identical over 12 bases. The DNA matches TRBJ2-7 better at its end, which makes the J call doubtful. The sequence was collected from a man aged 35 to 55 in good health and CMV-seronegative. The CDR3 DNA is TGCGCCAGCAGCCAAGGCTCTATAACTAGCGGGGGGCTTTTCTACGAGCAGTACTTC. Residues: CASSQGSITSGGLFYEQYF.